Listed below are T cell receptor beta chains from one sample, sequenced in a study of blood T cell repertoires in COVID-19. Assay: immunoSEQ multiplex PCR; the TCRdb copy retains only in-frame clones and omits some. Of about 35,000 clones listed, 90% are singletons. Specimen: peripheral blood. The receptor source for this set is an older man with acute or convalescent COVID-19. The CDR3 runs from the conserved cysteine through the conserved F or W. The D gene is left open where the match is weak. Size is stated for part of the rows, as once, few or many counts, or as a class when the clone is expanded.

size: .; V: TRBV29-1; D: .; J: TRBJ2-4; CDR3: CSVVIGGYIQYF; DNA: TGCAGCGTTGTAATAGGGGGTTACATTCAGTACTTC
size: .; V: TRBV3-1/TRBV3-2; D: TRBD1; J: TRBJ1-1; CDR3: CASSQAQGVAFF; DNA: TGTGCCAGCAGCCAAGCCCAGGGGGTAGCTTTCTTT
size: few; V: TRBV7-8; D: TRBD1; J: TRBJ1-4; CDR3: CASSKRGTGPEKLFF; DNA: TGTGCCAGCAGCAAACGGGGGACAGGGCCTGAAAAACTGTTTTTT
size: .; V: TRBV18; D: .; J: TRBJ1-1; CDR3: CASSPPPVGGTEAFF; DNA: TGTGCCAGCTCACCACCCCCGGTCGGGGGGACTGAAGCTTTCTTT
size: .; V: TRBV5-1; D: TRBD1; J: TRBJ1-6; CDR3: CASSLGQGAVSPLHF; DNA: TGCGCCAGCAGCCTCGGACAGGGGGCTGTTTCACCCCTCCACTTT
size: .; V: TRBV28; D: .; J: TRBJ1-1; CDR3: CASTPGGEGSTEAFF; DNA: TGTGCCAGCACCCCGGGGGGGGAGGGGAGCACTGAAGCTTTCTTT
size: .; V: TRBV6-5; D: .; J: TRBJ2-7; CDR3: CASSSPGLYEQYF; DNA: TGTGCCAGCAGTTCCCCGGGTCTGTACGAGCAGTACTTC
size: .; V: TRBV6-4; D: TRBD2; J: TRBJ2-2; CDR3: CASSGGLVLANTGELFF; DNA: TGTGCCAGCAGCGGTGGACTAGTCCTCGCGAACACCGGGGAGCTGTTTTTT
size: .; V: TRBV30; D: .; J: TRBJ1-2; CDR3: CAWTLNYGYTF; DNA: TGTGCCTGGACCCTGAACTATGGCTACACCTTC
size: .; V: TRBV6-5; D: TRBD1; J: TRBJ2-2; CDR3: CASSYSGGGRTGELFF; DNA: TGTGCCAGCAGTTACTCAGGGGGCGGAAGGACCGGGGAGCTGTTTTTT
size: .; V: TRBV6-5; D: .; J: TRBJ1-6; CDR3: CASSPGINSPLHF; DNA: TGTGCCAGCAGTCCCGGGATCAATTCACCCCTCCACTTT
size: .; V: TRBV18; D: .; J: TRBJ2-7; CDR3: CASSPRASSYEQYF; DNA: TGTGCCAGCTCACCACGGGCTAGCAGCTACGAGCAGTACTTC
size: .; V: TRBV7-2; D: TRBD2; J: TRBJ2-5; CDR3: CASSPQGLAGGYQETQYF; DNA: TGTGCCAGCAGCCCCCAGGGACTAGCGGGGGGGTACCAAGAGACCCAGTACTTC
size: .; V: TRBV6-6; D: .; J: TRBJ1-6; CDR3: CASSPREGPSYNSPLHF; DNA: TGTGCCAGCAGTCCCCGGGAGGGGCCCTCCTATAATTCACCCCTCCACTTT
size: .; V: TRBV6-5; D: TRBD1; J: TRBJ1-2; CDR3: CASSPRQGPGYGYTF; DNA: TGTGCCAGCAGTCCCCGACAGGGACCTGGCTATGGCTACACCTTC
size: .; V: TRBV5-4; D: TRBD2; J: TRBJ2-7; CDR3: CASSPWRGGPYEQYF; DNA: TGTGCCAGCAGCCCCTGGCGGGGAGGGCCCTACGAGCAGTACTTC
size: .; V: TRBV7-9; D: .; J: TRBJ1-6; CDR3: CASSLAADSPLHF; DNA: TGTGCCAGCAGCTTAGCGGCGGATTCACCCCTCCACTTT
size: .; V: TRBV5-1; D: TRBD1; J: TRBJ2-1; CDR3: CASSTGQGRYNEQFF; DNA: TGCGCCAGCAGCACCGGACAGGGGCGCTACAATGAGCAGTTCTTC
size: .; V: TRBV19; D: .; J: TRBJ1-2; CDR3: CASSIDRRVDGYTF; DNA: TGTGCCAGTAGTATAGATCGCAGGGTCGATGGCTACACCTTC
size: .; V: TRBV3-1/TRBV3-2; D: TRBD1; J: TRBJ2-2; CDR3: CASSQAYGQGKTGELFF; DNA: TGTGCCAGCAGCCAAGCGTACGGACAGGGGAAAACCGGGGAGCTGTTTTTT
size: .; V: TRBV30; D: TRBD1; J: TRBJ1-6; CDR3: CAWRVGTDNSPLHF; DNA: TGTGCCTGGAGAGTCGGGACAGACAATTCACCCCTCCACTTT
size: .; V: TRBV5-1; D: .; J: TRBJ2-3; CDR3: CASSGSPGASTDTQYF; DNA: TGCGCCAGCAGCGGCAGTCCGGGTGCAAGCACAGATACGCAGTATTTT
size: .; V: TRBV5-1; D: TRBD1; J: TRBJ1-1; CDR3: CASSPGQGGTEAFF; DNA: TGCGCCAGCAGCCCCGGACAGGGTGGCACTGAAGCTTTCTTT
size: few; V: TRBV5-6; D: .; J: TRBJ1-6; CDR3: CASSLDPRKFSYNSPLHF; DNA: TGTGCCAGCAGCTTGGACCCTAGAAAATTCTCCTATAATTCACCCCTCCACTTT
size: .; V: TRBV12-3/TRBV12-4; D: TRBD1; J: TRBJ1-2; CDR3: CASSGDSYGYTF; DNA: TGTGCCAGCAGTGGGGACAGCTATGGCTACACCTTC
size: .; V: TRBV5-1; D: TRBD1; J: TRBJ1-4; CDR3: CASSGGTERKLFF; DNA: TGCGCCAGCAGCGGGGGGACAGAACGAAAACTGTTTTTT
size: .; V: TRBV6-6; D: .; J: TRBJ2-1; CDR3: CASSRNTYNEQFF; DNA: TGTGCCAGCAGTCGCAACACCTACAATGAGCAGTTCTTC
size: .; V: TRBV28; D: .; J: TRBJ1-2; CDR3: CASTTGDTLANYGYTF; DNA: TGTGCCAGCACTACGGGGGATACCTTAGCTAACTATGGCTACACCTTC
size: .; V: TRBV5-1; D: TRBD2; J: TRBJ2-3; CDR3: CASSLALLAGVLTDTQYF; DNA: TGCGCCAGCAGCTTGGCCCTACTAGCGGGGGTTTTGACAGATACGCAGTATTTT
size: once; V: TRBV11-2; D: .; J: TRBJ2-2; CDR3: CASSFLVTGELFF; DNA: TGTGCCAGCAGCTTCCTCGTGACCGGGGAGCTGTTTTTT
size: .; V: TRBV29-1; D: TRBD2; J: TRBJ2-4; CDR3: CSVPGGKRGLAKNIQYF; DNA: TGCAGCGTTCCCGGGGGGAAGCGGGGTTTAGCCAAAAACATTCAGTACTTC
size: .; V: TRBV2; D: .; J: TRBJ1-5; CDR3: CASSGGGNQPQHF; DNA: TGTGCCAGCAGCGGAGGGGGCAATCAGCCCCAGCATTTT
size: .; V: TRBV6-5; D: .; J: TRBJ1-5; CDR3: CASTPGQFSNQPQHF; DNA: TGTGCCAGCACCCCCGGACAGTTTAGCAATCAGCCCCAGCATTTT
size: .; V: TRBV19; D: TRBD1; J: TRBJ2-7; CDR3: CASSSLRDRGPGEQYF; DNA: TGTGCCAGTAGCAGCCTAAGGGACAGGGGGCCAGGAGAGCAGTACTTC
size: .; V: TRBV7-6; D: TRBD1; J: TRBJ1-1; CDR3: CASSLGQGWFTEAFF; DNA: TGTGCCAGCAGCTTAGGACAGGGGTGGTTCACTGAAGCTTTCTTT
size: .; V: TRBV6-5; D: TRBD1; J: TRBJ2-7; CDR3: CASKVKTGTSYEQYF; DNA: TGTGCCAGCAAAGTTAAGACAGGGACCTCCTACGAGCAGTACTTC
size: .; V: TRBV15; D: TRBD2; J: TRBJ2-3; CDR3: CATSRRGGSGTDTQYF; DNA: TGTGCCACCAGCAGGAGGGGCGGGAGCGGCACAGATACGCAGTATTTT
size: .; V: TRBV7-3; D: TRBD1; J: TRBJ2-2; CDR3: CASSLTPQTGVTGELFF; DNA: TGTGCCAGCAGCTTAACTCCCCAGACAGGGGTCACCGGGGAGCTGTTTTTT
size: once; V: TRBV3-1/TRBV3-2; D: TRBD2; J: TRBJ2-1; CDR3: CASSQRGWEQFF; DNA: TGTGCCAGCAGCCAGCGGGGGTGGGAGCAGTTCTTC
size: .; V: TRBV5-4; D: .; J: TRBJ2-5; CDR3: CASSLPGQGQETQYF; DNA: TGTGCCAGCAGCTTACCAGGGCAGGGGCAGGAGACCCAGTACTTC
size: .; V: TRBV18; D: .; J: TRBJ2-7; CDR3: CASSPDSYEQYF; DNA: TGTGCCAGCTCACCCGACAGTTACGAGCAGTACTTC
size: .; V: TRBV2; D: .; J: TRBJ1-1; CDR3: CASSLATEAFF; DNA: TGTGCCAGCAGCCTGGCCACTGAAGCTTTCTTT
size: .; V: TRBV24-1; D: TRBD1; J: TRBJ1-1; CDR3: CATTGTTEAFF; DNA: TGTGCCACGACAGGGACCACTGAAGCTTTCTTT
size: once; V: TRBV5-6; D: TRBD1; J: TRBJ1-3; CDR3: CASSSGTGWGNTIYF; DNA: TGTGCCAGCAGCTCCGGGACAGGGTGGGGAAACACCATATATTTT
size: .; V: TRBV5-1; D: .; J: TRBJ2-6; CDR3: CASSLGGTGIGANVLTF; DNA: TGCGCCAGCAGCTTGGGGGGTACAGGGATCGGGGCCAACGTCCTGACTTTC
size: .; V: TRBV23-1; D: .; J: TRBJ2-5; CDR3: CASSQPKDRQETQYF; DNA: TGCGCCAGCAGTCAACCTAAGGACAGACAAGAGACCCAGTACTTC
size: .; V: TRBV12-3/TRBV12-4; D: .; J: TRBJ1-6; CDR3: CASSRDFRSPLHF; DNA: TGTGCCAGCAGCCGGGACTTTCGATCACCCCTCCACTTT
size: once; V: TRBV30; D: .; J: TRBJ1-2; CDR3: CAWSVRFDYGYTF; DNA: TGTGCCTGGAGTGTTCGGTTTGACTATGGCTACACCTTC
size: few; V: TRBV10-3; D: .; J: TRBJ1-2; CDR3: CAISEGPDYGYTF; DNA: TGTGCCATCAGTGAGGGTCCGGACTATGGCTACACCTTC
size: .; V: TRBV7-3; D: TRBD1; J: TRBJ1-2; CDR3: CASSPRQGASGYTF; DNA: TGTGCCAGCAGCCCCAGACAGGGGGCGAGTGGCTACACCTTC
size: .; V: TRBV27; D: TRBD1; J: TRBJ2-4; CDR3: CASEDRVSFSAKNIQYF; DNA: TGTGCCAGCGAGGACAGGGTTTCGTTTTCGGCCAAAAACATTCAGTACTTC
size: .; V: TRBV25-1; D: .; J: TRBJ1-2; CDR3: CASSGKGGVYGYTF; DNA: TGTGCCAGCAGTGGGAAGGGAGGGGTGTATGGCTACACCTTC
size: .; V: TRBV5-1; D: .; J: TRBJ2-1; CDR3: CASSPGASSYNEQFF; DNA: TGCGCCAGCAGCCCTGGGGCGAGCTCCTACAATGAGCAGTTCTTC
size: medium-sized; V: TRBV7-8; D: .; J: TRBJ1-6; CDR3: CASSLDYRDRSSYNSPLHF; DNA: TGTGCCAGCAGCTTAGACTACAGGGACCGCAGCTCCTATAATTCACCCCTCCACTTT
size: .; V: TRBV19; D: .; J: TRBJ2-7; CDR3: CASRPSGASLYEQYF; DNA: TGTGCCAGTAGACCATCAGGGGCGTCACTCTACGAGCAGTACTTC
size: once; V: TRBV9; D: .; J: TRBJ1-2; CDR3: CASSVATQGVGYTF; DNA: TGTGCCAGCAGCGTAGCCACACAAGGGGTTGGCTACACCTTC
size: .; V: TRBV12-3/TRBV12-4; D: .; J: TRBJ2-5; CDR3: CASSFPRGTQYF; DNA: TGTGCCAGCAGTTTCCCCCGGGGGACCCAGTACTTC